This section outlines one T cell receptor (beta chain) sequence together with its context. The antigen is undetermined. Per the germline V gene, CDR1 is SGHRS and CDR2 is YFSETQ. V lost 4 bases and J 4 bases, leaving 17 bases between the germline ends. The CDR3 has 16 amino acids. With 60 Vbeta and 13 Jbeta primers, the PCR was carried out. Profiled with immunoSEQ multiplex PCR; TCRdb holds only in-frame clones, not every one. The sample includes over 150,000 clones, approximately 80% seen only once; the top ten take about 2.7%. The data were taken from a study of cytomegalovirus exposure and HLA in healthy donors. Study information: Among the 300 to 500 donors who were genotyped, approximately 83% fell in the genetic ancestry cluster that is associated with self-reported Caucasian donors.

The study, taken as a whole, reports: Association of 17,000 or so TCR beta sequences with HLA alleles was found at 0.05 false discovery rate in a later analysis. Among the CMV-associated chains, three were confirmed in vitro as specific for CMV antigens. In an earlier analysis, about 87% or about 30%: the productive usage of most TCR beta V segments.

This chain joins TRBV5-1 and TRBJ1-4, with D perhaps TRBD1 (6 bases). The sequencing sample was made of PBMCs. The clonotype originates from a woman aged 25-40 years in good health and CMV-seronegative. This chain's CDR3 is CASSLYPGHDNEKLFF. CDR3 in DNA: TGCGCCAGCAGCCTTTACCCGGGACATGATAATGAAAAACTGTTTTTT.